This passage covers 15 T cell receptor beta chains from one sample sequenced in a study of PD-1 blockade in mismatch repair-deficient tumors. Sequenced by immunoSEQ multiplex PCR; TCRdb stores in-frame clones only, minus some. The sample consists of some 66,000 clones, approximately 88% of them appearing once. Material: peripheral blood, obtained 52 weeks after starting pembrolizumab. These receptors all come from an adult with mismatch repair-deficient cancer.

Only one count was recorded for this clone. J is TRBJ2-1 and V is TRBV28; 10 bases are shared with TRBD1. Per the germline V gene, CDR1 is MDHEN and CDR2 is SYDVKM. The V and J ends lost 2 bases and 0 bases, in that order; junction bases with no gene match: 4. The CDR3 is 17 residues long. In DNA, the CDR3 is TGTGCCAGCAGTTTACCGAGACAGGGGGCCTCCTACAATGAGCAGTTCTTC. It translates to CASSLPRQGASYNEQFF. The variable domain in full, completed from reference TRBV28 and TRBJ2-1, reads DVKVTQSSRYLVKRTGEKVFLECVQDMDHENMFWYRQDPGLGLRLIYFSYDVKMKEKGDIPEGYSVSREKKERFSLILESASTNQTSMYLCASSLPRQGASYNEQFFGPGTRLTVL.

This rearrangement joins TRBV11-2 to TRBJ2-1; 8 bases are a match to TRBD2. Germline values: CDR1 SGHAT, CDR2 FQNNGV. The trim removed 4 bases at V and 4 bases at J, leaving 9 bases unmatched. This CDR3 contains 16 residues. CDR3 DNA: TGTGCCAGCAGCTGGAGGGTAGCGGGACCTTACAATGAGCAGTTCTTC. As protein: CASSWRVAGPYNEQFF.

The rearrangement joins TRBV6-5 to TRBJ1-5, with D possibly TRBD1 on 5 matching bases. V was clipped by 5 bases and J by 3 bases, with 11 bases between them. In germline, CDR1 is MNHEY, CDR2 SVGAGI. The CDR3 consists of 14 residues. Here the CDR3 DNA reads TGTGCCAGCAGTAACCGGGGCCCCAATCAGCCCCAGCATTTT. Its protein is CASSNRGPNQPQHF.

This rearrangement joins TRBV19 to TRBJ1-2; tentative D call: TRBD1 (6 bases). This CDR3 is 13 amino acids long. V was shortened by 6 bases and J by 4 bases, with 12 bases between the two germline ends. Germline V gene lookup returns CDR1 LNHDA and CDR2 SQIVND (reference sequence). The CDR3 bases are TGTGCCAGTAGGGACAGTGGGACCTATGGCTACACCTTC. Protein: CASRDSGTYGYTF.

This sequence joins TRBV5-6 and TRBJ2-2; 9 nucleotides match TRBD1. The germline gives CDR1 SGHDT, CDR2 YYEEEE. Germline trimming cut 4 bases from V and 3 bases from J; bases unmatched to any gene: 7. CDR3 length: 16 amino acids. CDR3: CASSEVQGAYTGELFF. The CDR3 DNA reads TGTGCCAGCAGCGAAGTACAGGGGGCATACACCGGGGAGCTGTTTTTT.

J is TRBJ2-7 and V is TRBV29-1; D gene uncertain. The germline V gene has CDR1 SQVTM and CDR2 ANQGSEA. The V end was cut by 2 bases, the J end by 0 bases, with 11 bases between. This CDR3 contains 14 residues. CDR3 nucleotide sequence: TGCAGCGTTGAAATGTACGAAAACTCCTACGAGCAGTACTTC. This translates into CSVEMYENSYEQYF.

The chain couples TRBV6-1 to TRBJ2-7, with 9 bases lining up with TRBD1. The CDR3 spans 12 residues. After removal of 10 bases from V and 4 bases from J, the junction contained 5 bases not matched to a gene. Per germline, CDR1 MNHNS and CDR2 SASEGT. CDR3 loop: CAIKQGAYEQYF. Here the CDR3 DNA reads TGTGCCATTAAACAGGGGGCTTACGAGCAGTACTTC.

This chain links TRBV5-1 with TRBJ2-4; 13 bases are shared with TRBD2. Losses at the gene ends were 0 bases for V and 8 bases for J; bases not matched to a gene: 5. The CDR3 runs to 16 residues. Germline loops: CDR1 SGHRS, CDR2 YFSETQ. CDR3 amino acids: CASSLGTSGRGDIQYF. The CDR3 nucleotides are TGCGCCAGCAGCTTGGGGACTAGCGGGAGAGGGGACATTCAGTACTTC.

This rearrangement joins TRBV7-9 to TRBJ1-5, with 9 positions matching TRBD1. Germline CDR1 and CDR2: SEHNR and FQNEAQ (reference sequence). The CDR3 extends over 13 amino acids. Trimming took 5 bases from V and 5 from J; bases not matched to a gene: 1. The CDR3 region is CASSRDRDQPQHF. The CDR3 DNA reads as TGTGCCAGCAGCCGGGACAGGGATCAGCCCCAGCATTTT.

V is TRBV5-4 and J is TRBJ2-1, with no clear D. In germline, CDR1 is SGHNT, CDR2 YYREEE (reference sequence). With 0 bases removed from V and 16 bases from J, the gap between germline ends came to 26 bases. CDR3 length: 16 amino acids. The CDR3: CASSLDPADPHDRDFF. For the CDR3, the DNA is TGTGCCAGCAGCTTGGATCCGGCCGACCCACACGATAGGGATTTCTTC.

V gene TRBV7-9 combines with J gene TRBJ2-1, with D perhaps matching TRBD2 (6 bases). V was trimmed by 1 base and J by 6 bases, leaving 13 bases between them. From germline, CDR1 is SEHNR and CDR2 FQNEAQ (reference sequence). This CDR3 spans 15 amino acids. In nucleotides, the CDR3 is TGTGCCAGCAGCTTAGGTAGGCAGGGAGGCAATGAGCAGTTCTTC. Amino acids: CASSLGRQGGNEQFF.

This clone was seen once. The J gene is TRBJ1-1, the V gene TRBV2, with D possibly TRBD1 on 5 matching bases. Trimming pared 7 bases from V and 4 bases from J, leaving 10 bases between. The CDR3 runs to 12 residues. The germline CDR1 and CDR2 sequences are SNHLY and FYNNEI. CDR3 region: CASTWGGTEAFF. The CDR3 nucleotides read TGTGCCAGCACTTGGGGGGGCACTGAAGCTTTCTTT.

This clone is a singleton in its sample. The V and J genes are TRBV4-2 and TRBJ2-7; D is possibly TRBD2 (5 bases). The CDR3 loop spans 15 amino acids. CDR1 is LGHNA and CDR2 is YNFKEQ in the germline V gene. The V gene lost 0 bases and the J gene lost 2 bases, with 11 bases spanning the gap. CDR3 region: CASSQENVATYEQYF. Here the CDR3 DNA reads TGTGCCAGCAGCCAAGAAAACGTAGCGACCTACGAGCAGTACTTC.

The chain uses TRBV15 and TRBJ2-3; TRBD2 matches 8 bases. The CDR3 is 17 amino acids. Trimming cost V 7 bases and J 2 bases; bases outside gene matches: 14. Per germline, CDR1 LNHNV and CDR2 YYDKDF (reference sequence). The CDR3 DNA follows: TGTGCCACCACTGGCGCGGGAGGCCCCGGAGCCACAGATACGCAGTATTTT. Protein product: CATTGAGGPGATDTQYF.

CDR3 loop: CSVHFGDEQFF. CDR3 DNA: TGCAGCGTTCACTTTGGCGATGAGCAGTTCTTC. The rearrangement links TRBV29-1 to TRBJ2-1; D uncertain. The V and J ends lost 5 bases and 8 bases respectively, with 10 bases between them. The CDR3 extends over 11 amino acids. CDR1 SQVTM and CDR2 ANQGSEA come from the germline V gene.